The 28 T cell receptor beta chains below were found in one sample sequenced in a study of T cell responses to AZD1222 COVID-19 vaccine. TCRdb's copy holds only in-frame clones and misses some; the assay was immunoSEQ multiplex PCR. Here the sample spans about 76,000 clones, approximately 80% being singletons. Sequencing was performed on peripheral blood, taken 28 days after the second dose of the MenACWY control vaccine. Receptors originate from an adult who received the MenACWY meningococcal vaccine as a control.

V gene TRBV4-2 combines with J gene TRBJ1-4, with D perhaps matching TRBD1 (5 bases). Germline V gene sequence: CDR1 LGHNA, CDR2 YNFKEQ. The V end lost 1 base, the J end lost 7 bases, and 13 bases lay between the germline ends. CDR3 size: 15 residues. The CDR3 here is CASSQGSGDREKLFF. In DNA form, the CDR3 reads TGTGCCAGCAGCCAAGGATCCGGGGACCGTGAAAAACTGTTTTTT.

The V and J genes are TRBV18 and TRBJ1-2; 8 bases align to TRBD1. With 3 bases clipped from V and 7 bases from J, the junction kept 7 bases outside the gene matches. The CDR3 totals 14 residues. The germline gives CDR1 KGHSH, CDR2 LQKENI. CDR3 sequence: CASSPQGAPSGYTF. CDR3 DNA: TGTGCCAGCTCACCCCAGGGGGCGCCGAGTGGCTACACCTTC. Supplemented by reference TRBV18 and TRBJ1-2, the full variable domain reads NAGVMQNPRHLVRRRGQEARLRCSPMKGHSHVYWYRQLPEEGLKFMVYLQKENIIDESGMPKERFSAEFPKEGPSILRIQQVVRGDSAAYFCASSPQGAPSGYTFGSGTRLTVV.

The chain links TRBV5-1 to TRBJ1-1; maybe TRBD1 (5 bases). The germline CDR1 and CDR2 sequences are SGHRS and YFSETQ. Between the trimmed V and J ends, which lost 6 bases and 4 bases, there was a span of 13 bases. This CDR3 is 13 amino acids long. CDR3 sequence (DNA): TGCGCCAGCAAGAAGGAGGGGAGCACTGAAGCTTTCTTT. Protein: CASKKEGSTEAFF.

The rearrangement uses TRBV2 and TRBJ2-3; 12 nucleotides line up with TRBD2. This CDR3 is 15 amino acids long. Unmatched junction bases numbered 4, after V lost 6 bases and J lost 3 bases. Germline loops: CDR1 SNHLY, CDR2 FYNNEI. The CDR3 here is CASRKGLAGTDTQYF. CDR3 coding DNA: TGTGCCAGCAGGAAAGGACTAGCGGGGACAGATACGCAGTATTTT.

This clone came up a few times. This sequence joins TRBV7-8 and TRBJ1-1; the match to TRBD1 covers 11 bases. This CDR3 has 16 residues. V dropped 4 bases and J dropped 2; count of bases not matched to a gene: 6. Per germline, CDR1 SGHVS and CDR2 FQNEAQ. CDR3 in amino acids: CASSSRDRGSNTEAFF. CDR3 nucleotides: TGTGCCAGCAGCTCACGGGACAGGGGGTCTAACACTGAAGCTTTCTTT.

The gene calls are TRBV11-1 and TRBJ2-7; 11 nucleotides line up with TRBD1. V was clipped by 5 bases and J by 2 bases; unmatched bases: 2. The CDR3 totals 14 residues. In germline, CDR1 is SGHAT, CDR2 FQDESV (reference sequence). The CDR3 region is CASSGTGGTYEQYF. In nucleotides, the CDR3 is TGTGCCAGCAGCGGGACAGGGGGAACCTACGAGCAGTACTTC.

The chain recombines TRBV5-4 with TRBJ1-2; a weak D match, TRBD1 (5 bases). CDR3 length equals 14 residues. V gave up 3 bases and J gave up 4 bases, with 13 bases separating them. CDR1 is SGHNT, CDR2 YYREEE, per germline (reference sequence). The CDR3 bases are TGTGCCAGCAGCTCTCCGGGGCCTACCTATGGCTACACCTTC. Translated: CASSSPGPTYGYTF. Drawing the rest from reference TRBV5-4 and TRBJ1-2, the complete variable domain is ETGVTQSPTHLIKTRGQQVTLRCSSQSGHNTVSWYQQALGQGPQFIFQYYREEENGRGNFPPRFSGLQFPNYSSELNVNALELDDSALYLCASSSPGPTYGYTFGSGTRLTVV.

The count of this clone is one. The chain employs TRBV29-1 and TRBJ1-2; D possibly corresponds to TRBD1 (5 bases). The CDR3 spans 13 residues. Looked up from germline, CDR1 is SQVTM and CDR2 is ANQGSEA. With 5 bases removed from V and 5 bases from J, the gap between germline ends came to 15 bases. CDR3 nucleotides: TGCAGCGTTTTTGGGGGGAGCTCGTATGGCTACACCTTC. It codes for CSVFGGSSYGYTF. Looking up the rest from reference TRBV29-1 and TRBJ1-2 gives the full variable domain: SAVISQKPSRDICQRGTSLTIQCQVDSQVTMMFWYRQQPGQSLTLIATANQGSEATYESGFVIDKFPISRPNLTFSTLTVSNMSPEDSSIYLCSVFGGSSYGYTFGSGTRLTVV.

This clone was seen a handful of times. The chain uses TRBV28 and TRBJ2-1, with D hard to call. This CDR3 is built from 12 residues. Trimming removed 8 bases at V and 5 bases at J, with 10 bases between. Germline V gene data show CDR1 as MDHEN and CDR2 as SYDVKM. CDR3: CASGRPDNEQFF. The CDR3, as DNA: TGTGCCAGCGGACGACCGGACAATGAGCAGTTCTTC.

V gene TRBV11-2 combines with J gene TRBJ2-3; TRBD1 agrees at 9 bases. Looked up from germline, CDR1 is SGHAT and CDR2 is FQNNGV. The CDR3 sequence is 15 residues long. The V and J ends lost 5 bases and 2 bases, in that order; junction bases with no gene match: 5. The CDR3 DNA follows: TGTGCCAGCAGCAGGGACAGGGACTACACAGATACGCAGTATTTT. Amino acids: CASSRDRDYTDTQYF. The variable domain in full, completed from reference TRBV11-2 and TRBJ2-3, reads EAGVAQSPRYKIIEKRQSVAFWCNPISGHATLYWYQQILGQGPKLLIQFQNNGVVDDSQLPKDRFSAERLKGVDSTLKIQPAKLEDSAVYLCASSRDRDYTDTQYFGPGTRLTVL.

The CDR3 is CASSPYGSGGYTF. In nucleotides, the CDR3 is TGCGCCAGCAGCCCGTACGGGAGTGGGGGCTACACCTTC. The chain employs TRBV5-1 and TRBJ1-2; D is uncertain. The V and J ends lost 4 bases and 8 bases respectively, with 15 bases between them. Germline-derived CDR1 and CDR2 are SGHRS and YFSETQ. CDR3 length: 13 residues.

This chain connects TRBV27 to TRBJ2-7; the match to TRBD2 covers 13 bases. J was trimmed by 5 bases and V by 6 bases; bases with no gene match: 7. The CDR3 spans 15 residues. Germline CDR1 is MNHEY and CDR2 is SMNVEV (reference sequence). This chain's CDR3 is CASRDGLAGVDEQYF. DNA of the CDR3: TGTGCCAGCAGGGACGGACTAGCGGGAGTAGACGAGCAGTACTTC.

J is TRBJ1-2 and V is TRBV15, with D possibly matching TRBD1 (5 bases). The CDR3 consists of 12 residues. Germline V gene sequence: CDR1 LNHNV, CDR2 YYDKDF (reference sequence). V dropped 1 base and J dropped 7 bases, with 7 bases sitting between them. As DNA, the CDR3 is TGTGCCACCAGCAGAGTGGGGGGTGGCTACACCTTC. It codes for CATSRVGGGYTF.

Here the CDR3 DNA reads TGTGCCAGCAGCTTAGGGGGGGGCTACGAGCAGTACTTC. Amino acid sequence: CASSLGGGYEQYF. The chain carries TRBV7-8 and TRBJ2-7; TRBD2 matches 7 bases. Trimming removed 1 base from V and 3 bases from J; junction bases left unmatched: 0. CDR1 SGHVS and CDR2 FQNEAQ come from the germline V gene. The CDR3 extends over 13 amino acids.

J is TRBJ1-2 and V is TRBV29-1, with D perhaps TRBD1 (6 bases). There are 15 residues in the CDR3. Germline lookup yields CDR1 SQVTM and CDR2 ANQGSEA. The V end was cut by 6 bases, the J end by 8 bases, with 25 bases between. The DNA of the CDR3 is TGCAGCGTCCTCCCCTTCCCGACAGGTTCGTCCGGCTACACCTTC. Translating gives CSVLPFPTGSSGYTF. The full variable domain, rest sourced from reference TRBV29-1 and TRBJ1-2, is SAVISQKPSRDICQRGTSLTIQCQVDSQVTMMFWYRQQPGQSLTLIATANQGSEATYESGFVIDKFPISRPNLTFSTLTVSNMSPEDSSIYLCSVLPFPTGSSGYTFGSGTRLTVV.

The chain employs TRBV18 and TRBJ2-7; D is uncertain. The CDR3 contains 13 residues. V was clipped by 2 bases and J by 2 bases, with 7 bases between them. The germline CDR1 and CDR2 sequences are KGHSH and LQKENI. CDR3: CASSPSAPYEQYF. The CDR3 nucleotides read TGTGCCAGCTCACCAAGCGCCCCCTACGAGCAGTACTTC.

This rearrangement joins TRBV3-1 (or the pseudogene TRBV3-2) to TRBJ2-1, with 14 bases that match TRBD2. The CDR3 covers 15 residues. V shed 3 bases, J shed 9 bases, and the junction held 4 bases outside the gene matches. The germline V gene encodes CDR1 LGHDT and CDR2 YNNKEL (reference sequence). CDR3 nucleotides: TGTGCCAGCAGCCAGACTAGCGGGAGGGTTAGTGAGCAGTTCTTC. This encodes CASSQTSGRVSEQFF.

This clone was counted between two and nine times. The gene calls are TRBV28 and TRBJ2-7; D is undetermined. The V end was cut by 4 bases, the J end by 1 base, with 8 bases between. The CDR3 has 13 amino acids. Germline CDR1 is MDHEN and CDR2 is SYDVKM. The CDR3 sequence: CASSSGTSYEQYF. Written as DNA, the CDR3 is TGTGCCAGCAGTTCCGGTACTTCCTACGAGCAGTACTTC.

The CDR3 DNA follows: TGTGCCAGCAGCCTTCGGTGGGACACTGAAGCTTTCTTT. Protein: CASSLRWDTEAFF. The chain links TRBV5-5 to TRBJ1-1; no firm D call. This CDR3 is 13 amino acids long. The V gene's germline CDR1 is SGHKS and CDR2 YYEKEE (reference sequence). Trimming pared 4 bases from V and 3 bases from J, leaving 10 bases between.

The chain's CDR3 is CASSFGDGTASYRDTIYF. The CDR3 bases are TGCGCCAGCAGCTTCGGGGACGGCACCGCCTCATACCGGGACACCATATATTTT. The chain has TRBV5-1 and TRBJ1-3, with a tentative D call TRBD1 (5 bases). V was trimmed by 2 bases and J by 8 bases, leaving 26 bases between them. CDR1 is SGHRS, CDR2 YFSETQ, per germline. The CDR3 is 18 residues long.

This rearrangement joins TRBV5-1 to TRBJ2-6, with 7 positions matching TRBD1. This CDR3 has 18 residues. J was trimmed by 0 bases and V by 5 bases; bases with no gene match: 11. Germline values: CDR1 SGHRS, CDR2 YFSETQ. This CDR3 is CASRYTGTASSGANVLTF. The CDR3 DNA sequence: TGCGCCAGCAGGTATACCGGGACAGCGAGCTCTGGGGCCAACGTCCTGACTTTC.

V gene TRBV7-8 combines with J gene TRBJ2-1; D is uncertain. This CDR3 has 12 amino acids. V was clipped by 5 bases and J by 10 bases, with 12 bases between them. CDR1 is SGHVS and CDR2 is FQNEAQ in the germline V gene. CDR3 amino acids: CASSPRPREQFF. The CDR3 coding sequence is TGTGCCAGCAGCCCGCGTCCTAGAGAGCAGTTCTTC.

The genes are TRBV5-1 and TRBJ1-1, with TRBD1 matching 9 bases. In germline, CDR1 is SGHRS, CDR2 YFSETQ. This CDR3 has 14 residues. V dropped 4 bases and J dropped 6; count of bases not matched to a gene: 7. CDR3 coding DNA: TGCGCCAGCAGCGAAGGGACAGGGATCGCTGAAGCTTTCTTT. This translates into CASSEGTGIAEAFF.

This chain connects TRBV12-3 or TRBV12-4 to TRBJ2-7, with a weak D call TRBD1 (6 bases). V gave up 6 bases and J gave up 6 bases, with 12 bases separating them. This CDR3 has 12 amino acids. The CDR3 sequence is CASRLMDSEQYF. The CDR3 bases are TGTGCCAGCAGGCTCATGGACAGCGAGCAGTACTTC.

This clone has only a few counts. CDR3 residues: CASSPPILKRDQPQHF. DNA of the CDR3: TGTGCCAGCAGTCCTCCCATACTAAAACGGGACCAGCCCCAGCATTTT. The genes are TRBV28 and TRBJ1-5; a possible D gene is TRBD1 (5 bases). V was cut by 5 bases and J by 7 bases, with 21 bases left in between. Germline-derived CDR1 and CDR2 are MDHEN and SYDVKM. The length of the CDR3 is 16 residues.

This chain uses TRBV9 with TRBJ2-2, with 7 positions matching TRBD1. The V and J ends lost 0 bases and 4 bases, in that order; junction bases with no gene match: 6. The CDR3 sequence is 16 residues long. Germline CDR1 SGDLS, CDR2 YYNGEE. CDR3 sequence: CASSVGEGAGTGELFF. CDR3 coding DNA: TGTGCCAGCAGCGTAGGCGAGGGGGCGGGCACCGGGGAGCTGTTTTTT.

The CDR3, as DNA: TGTGCCTGGGGACCGCCAAGGGGCAGCTATGGCTACACCTTC. This encodes CAWGPPRGSYGYTF. The V call is TRBV30, the J call TRBJ1-2; D is perhaps TRBD1 (5 bases). Germline CDR1 and CDR2: GTSNPN and SVGIG (reference sequence). CDR3 length: 14 amino acids. V was cut by 5 bases and J by 4 bases, with 17 bases left in between.

The chain employs TRBV4-3 and TRBJ1-2; D is uncertain. Germline V lookup: CDR1 LGHNA, CDR2 YSLEER. With 0 bases removed from V and 2 bases from J, the gap between germline ends came to 7 bases. The CDR3 runs 14 residues. CDR3 amino acids: CASSQDAQNYGYTF. CDR3 sequence (DNA): TGCGCCAGCAGCCAAGATGCCCAAAACTATGGCTACACCTTC.